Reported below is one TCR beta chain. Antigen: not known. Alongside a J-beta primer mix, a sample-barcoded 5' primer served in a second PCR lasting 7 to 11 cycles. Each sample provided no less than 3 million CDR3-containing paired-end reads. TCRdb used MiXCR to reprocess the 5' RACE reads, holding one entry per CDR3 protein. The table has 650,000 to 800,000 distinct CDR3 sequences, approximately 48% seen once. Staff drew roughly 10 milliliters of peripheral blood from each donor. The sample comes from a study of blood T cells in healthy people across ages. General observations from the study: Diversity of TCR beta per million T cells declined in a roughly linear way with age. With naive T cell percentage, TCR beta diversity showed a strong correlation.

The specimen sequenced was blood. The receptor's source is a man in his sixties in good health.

The CDR3 loop reads CSAQGPLEPSETQYF. In nucleotides, the CDR3 is TGCAGTGCCCAGGGGCCCCTAGAGCCGTCAGAGACCCAGTACTTC. This chain uses TRBV20-1 with TRBJ2-5; TRBD1 might be the D (6 bases). CDR1 is DFQATT, CDR2 SNEGSKA, per germline (reference sequence). V lost 6 bases, J lost 4 bases, and 21 bases lay in between. This CDR3 comprises 15 residues.